This TCR beta chain comes out of a study of blood T cell repertoires in COVID-19. Study as a whole: PBMCs, B-cell-depleted T cells, or T cells provided the cDNA or gDNA that made up the material.

Profiled with immunoSEQ multiplex PCR; TCRdb holds only in-frame clones, not every one. Found here are about 400,000 clones, around 92% of them singletons; the top ten hold 1.2%. This CDR3 comprises 15 residues. V gave up 2 bases and J gave up 5 bases, with 12 bases separating them. Germline values: CDR1 SGHNT, CDR2 YENEEA. This TCR was sampled from a man aged 35 to 55 with acute or convalescent COVID-19. The rearrangement links TRBV11-3 to TRBJ2-2; maybe TRBD1 (5 bases). The sequenced sample consisted of peripheral blood. CDR3 amino acids: CASSLQQGITGELFF. For the CDR3, the DNA is TGTGCCAGCAGCTTACAGCAGGGTATTACCGGGGAGCTGTTTTTT.